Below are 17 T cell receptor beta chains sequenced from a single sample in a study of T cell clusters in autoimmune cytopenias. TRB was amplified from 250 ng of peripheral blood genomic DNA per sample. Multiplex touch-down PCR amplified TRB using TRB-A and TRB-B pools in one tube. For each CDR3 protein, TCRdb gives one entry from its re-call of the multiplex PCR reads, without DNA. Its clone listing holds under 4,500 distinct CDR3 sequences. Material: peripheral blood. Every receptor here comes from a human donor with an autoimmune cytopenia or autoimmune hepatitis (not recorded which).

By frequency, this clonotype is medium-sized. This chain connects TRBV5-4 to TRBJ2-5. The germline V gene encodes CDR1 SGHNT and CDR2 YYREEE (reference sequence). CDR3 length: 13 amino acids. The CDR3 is CASSLLGLETQYF.

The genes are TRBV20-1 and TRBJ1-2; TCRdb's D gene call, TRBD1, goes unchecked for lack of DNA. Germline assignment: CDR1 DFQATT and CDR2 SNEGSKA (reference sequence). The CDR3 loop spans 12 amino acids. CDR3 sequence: CSASNRENGYTF.

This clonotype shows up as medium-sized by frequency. The CDR3 loop is CASSYSTWGNYGYTF. The chain uses TRBV6-5 and TRBJ1-2; TCRdb proposes TRBD1, but this gene call is untestable without DNA. Germline CDR1 reads MNHEY; CDR2 reads SVGAGI. The length of the CDR3 is 15 residues.

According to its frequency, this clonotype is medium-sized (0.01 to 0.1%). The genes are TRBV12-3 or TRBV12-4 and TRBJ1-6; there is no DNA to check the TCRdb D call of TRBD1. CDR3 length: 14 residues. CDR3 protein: CASSITGGGSPLHF.

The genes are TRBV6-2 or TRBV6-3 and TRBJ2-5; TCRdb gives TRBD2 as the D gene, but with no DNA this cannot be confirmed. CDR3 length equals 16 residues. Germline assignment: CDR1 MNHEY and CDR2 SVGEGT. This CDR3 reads CASSGRLAGGGETQYF.

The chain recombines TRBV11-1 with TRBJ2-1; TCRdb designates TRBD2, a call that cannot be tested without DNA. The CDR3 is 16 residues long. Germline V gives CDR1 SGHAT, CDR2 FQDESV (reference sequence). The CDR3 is CASSLGLAGVDNEQFF.

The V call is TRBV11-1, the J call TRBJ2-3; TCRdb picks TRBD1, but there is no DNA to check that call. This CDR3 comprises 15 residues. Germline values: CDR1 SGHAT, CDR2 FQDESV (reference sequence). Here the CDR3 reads CASTLTGRITDTQYF.

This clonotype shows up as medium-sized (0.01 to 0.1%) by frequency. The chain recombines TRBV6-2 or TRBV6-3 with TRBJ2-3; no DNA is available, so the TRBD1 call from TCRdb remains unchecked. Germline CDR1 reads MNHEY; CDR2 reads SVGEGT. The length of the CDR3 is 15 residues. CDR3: CASSYSGASFDTQYF.

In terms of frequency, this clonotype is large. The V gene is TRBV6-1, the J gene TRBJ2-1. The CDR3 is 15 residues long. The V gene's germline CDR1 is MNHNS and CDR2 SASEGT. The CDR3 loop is CASSELGFSYNEQFF.

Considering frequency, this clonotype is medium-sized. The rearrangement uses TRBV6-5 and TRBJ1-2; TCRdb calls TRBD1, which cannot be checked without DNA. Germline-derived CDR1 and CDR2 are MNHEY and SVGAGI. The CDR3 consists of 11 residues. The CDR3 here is CASSQGEGYTF.

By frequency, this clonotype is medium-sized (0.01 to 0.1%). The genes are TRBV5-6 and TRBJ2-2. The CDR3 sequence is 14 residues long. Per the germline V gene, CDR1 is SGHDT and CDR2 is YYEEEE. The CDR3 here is CASSDGLRTGELFF. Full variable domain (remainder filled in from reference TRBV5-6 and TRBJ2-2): DAGVTQSPTHLIKTRGQQVTLRCSPKSGHDTVSWYQQALGQGPQFIFQYYEEEERQRGNFPDRFSGHQFPNYSSELNVNALLLGDSALYLCASSDGLRTGELFFGEGSRLTVL.

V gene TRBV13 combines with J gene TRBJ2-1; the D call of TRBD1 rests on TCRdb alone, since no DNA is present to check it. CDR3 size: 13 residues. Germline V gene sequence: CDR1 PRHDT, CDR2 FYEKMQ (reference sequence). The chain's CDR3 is CASSFGGENEQFF.

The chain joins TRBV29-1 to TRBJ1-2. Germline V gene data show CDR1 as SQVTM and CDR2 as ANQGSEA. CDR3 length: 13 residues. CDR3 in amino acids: CSGASGSYYGYTF.

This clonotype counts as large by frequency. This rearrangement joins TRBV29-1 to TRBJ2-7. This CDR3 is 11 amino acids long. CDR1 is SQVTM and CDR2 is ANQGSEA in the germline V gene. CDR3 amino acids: CSVGGSHEQYF.

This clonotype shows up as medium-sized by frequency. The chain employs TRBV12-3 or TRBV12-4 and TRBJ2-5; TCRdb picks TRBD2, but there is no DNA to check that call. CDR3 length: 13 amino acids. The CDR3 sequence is CASSGTSGGTQYF.

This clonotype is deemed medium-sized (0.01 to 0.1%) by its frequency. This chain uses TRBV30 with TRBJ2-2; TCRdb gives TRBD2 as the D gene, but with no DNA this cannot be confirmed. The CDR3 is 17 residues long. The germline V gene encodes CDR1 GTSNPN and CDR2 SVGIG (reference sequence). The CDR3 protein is CAWRLGAGGTYTGELFF.

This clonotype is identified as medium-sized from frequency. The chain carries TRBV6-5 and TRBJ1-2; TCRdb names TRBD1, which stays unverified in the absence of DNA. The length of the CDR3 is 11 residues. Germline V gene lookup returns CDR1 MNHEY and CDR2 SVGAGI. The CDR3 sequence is CASFQGNGYTF.